The text below deals with one T cell receptor beta chain. What it recognizes is unknown. Libraries were prepared by immunoSEQ multiplex PCR; TCRdb keeps only in-frame clonotypes and omits some of them. The sample holds 90,000 to 150,000 clones, about 86% seen once. V lost 2 bases and J 13 bases, leaving 12 bases between the germline ends. The CDR3 sequence is 13 residues long. Germline-derived CDR1 and CDR2 are SEHNR and FQNEAQ (reference sequence). The data derive from a study of T cell responses to AZD1222 COVID-19 vaccine. Study findings and constraints: Donors were largely white British and mainly female; clonal diversity was possibly underestimated.

The genes are TRBV7-9 and TRBJ1-6; D not certain. Sequenced here: peripheral blood, sampled 28 days after the second AZD1222 dose. The receptor's source is an adult who received the AZD1222 COVID-19 vaccine. The CDR3 sequence is CASSLRPSHPLHF. The CDR3 nucleotides are TGTGCCAGCAGCTTAAGACCCTCCCATCCCCTCCACTTT.